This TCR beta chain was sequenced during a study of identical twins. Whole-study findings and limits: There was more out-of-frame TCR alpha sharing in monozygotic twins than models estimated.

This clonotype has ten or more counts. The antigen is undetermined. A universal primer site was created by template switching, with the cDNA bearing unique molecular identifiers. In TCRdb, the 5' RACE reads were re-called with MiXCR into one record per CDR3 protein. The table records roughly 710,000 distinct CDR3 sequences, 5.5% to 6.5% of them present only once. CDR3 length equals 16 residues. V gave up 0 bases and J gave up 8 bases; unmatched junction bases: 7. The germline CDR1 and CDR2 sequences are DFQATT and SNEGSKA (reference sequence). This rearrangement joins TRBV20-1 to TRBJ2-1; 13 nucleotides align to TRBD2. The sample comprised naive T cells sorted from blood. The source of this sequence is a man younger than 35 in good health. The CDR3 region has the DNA TGCAGTGCTAGAGATTCACTAGCGGGAGGGGTCTATGAGCAGTTCTTC. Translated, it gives CSARDSLAGGVYEQFF.